A selection of T cell receptor beta chains follows, all from one sample in a study of vaccination effects on CD4 cells after COVID-19. TCRdb's table, derived via immunoSEQ multiplex PCR, lists solely in-frame clones and lacks some. The repertoire holds about 37,000 clones, with under 85% as singletons. Antigens of these TCRs are unknown. Here the sequenced sample was CD4+ T cells from PBMCs cultured without peptide, taken before COVID-19 vaccination. The receptors originated from a human donor who received a COVID-19 vaccine. Each CDR3 is given with its conserved first and last residue. The D gene is left open where the match is weak.

v_gene	j_gene	d_gene	CDR3nt	CDR3aa
TRBV5-1	TRBJ2-1	TRBD2	TGCGCCAGCAGCTCTAGCGGGAGCACCTACAATGAGCAGTTCTTC	CASSSSGSTYNEQFF
TRBV11-3	TRBJ2-5	.	TGTGCCAGCAGCCGGGACCTACAAGAGACCCAGTACTTC	CASSRDLQETQYF
TRBV7-8	TRBJ1-6	TRBD1	TGTGCCAGCAGCTTTGGACAGGGAACTTCACCCCTCCACTTT	CASSFGQGTSPLHF
TRBV6-6	TRBJ2-1	.	TGTGCCAGCAGTCCTAAATCCGGGGGTGGGTCCTACAATGAGCAGTTCTTC	CASSPKSGGGSYNEQFF
TRBV3-1/TRBV3-2	TRBJ1-3	.	TGTGCCAGCAGCCAGACCGGGACACTGGGAAACACCATATATTTT	CASSQTGTLGNTIYF
TRBV28	TRBJ2-1	TRBD2	TGTGCCAGCAGTTTGATAAGCGGGAGGCACCTCTACAATGAGCAGTTCTTC	CASSLISGRHLYNEQFF
TRBV4-3	TRBJ1-1	TRBD1	TGCGCCAGCAGCCATCCCGCAGGGGGTAGGAACACTGAAGCTTTCTTT	CASSHPAGGRNTEAFF
TRBV7-2	TRBJ1-4	TRBD1	TGTGCCAGCAGCTTCGGGGACAGGAGATTTAATGAAAAACTGTTTTTT	CASSFGDRRFNEKLFF
TRBV2	TRBJ1-2	TRBD1	TGTGCCAGCAGTGGACAGGGGGCTGGCTATGGCTACACCTTC	CASSGQGAGYGYTF
TRBV6-5	TRBJ2-7	TRBD2	TGTGCCAGCAGTCGAACCCCCACGGGGGGCGAGCAGTACTTC	CASSRTPTGGEQYF
TRBV7-9	TRBJ2-7	TRBD2	TGTGCCAGCAGCAGTGACCTAGCGGGAGGGACCTACGAGCAGTACTTC	CASSSDLAGGTYEQYF